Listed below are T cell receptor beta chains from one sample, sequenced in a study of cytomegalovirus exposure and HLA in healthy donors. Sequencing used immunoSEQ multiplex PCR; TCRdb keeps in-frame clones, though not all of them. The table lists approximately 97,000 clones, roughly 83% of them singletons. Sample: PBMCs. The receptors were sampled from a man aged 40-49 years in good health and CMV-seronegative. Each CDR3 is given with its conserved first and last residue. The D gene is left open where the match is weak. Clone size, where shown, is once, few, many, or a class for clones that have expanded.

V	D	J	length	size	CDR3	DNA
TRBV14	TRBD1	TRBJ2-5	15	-	CASSHPGTVQETQYF	TGTGCCAGCAGCCATCCCGGGACAGTGCAAGAGACCCAGTACTTC
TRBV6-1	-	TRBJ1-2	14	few	CASSEAPLVYGYTF	TGTGCCAGCAGTGAAGCGCCACTTGTGTATGGCTACACCTTC
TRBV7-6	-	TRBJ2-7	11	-	CASSVTYEQYF	TGTGCCAGCAGCGTCACCTACGAGCAGTACTTC
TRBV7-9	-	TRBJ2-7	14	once	CASSLGQDTYEQYF	TGTGCCAGCAGCTTAGGACAGGATACCTACGAGCAGTACTTC
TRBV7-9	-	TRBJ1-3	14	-	CASSAANSGNTIYF	TGTGCCAGCAGCGCGGCTAACTCTGGAAACACCATATATTTT
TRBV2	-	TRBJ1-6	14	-	CASSGGQGYSPLHF	TGTGCCAGCAGTGGGGGGCAGGGGTATTCACCCCTCCACTTT
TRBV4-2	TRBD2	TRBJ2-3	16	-	CASSRRLAGGTDTQYF	TGTGCCAGCAGCCGCAGACTAGCGGGGGGGACAGATACGCAGTATTTT
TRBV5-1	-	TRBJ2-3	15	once	CASSPPGSNTDTQYF	TGCGCCAGCAGCCCGCCGGGATCCAACACAGATACGCAGTATTTT
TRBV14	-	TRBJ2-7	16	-	CARNLSKGWGSYEQYF	TGTGCCAGAAATCTATCTAAGGGGTGGGGCTCCTACGAGCAGTACTTC
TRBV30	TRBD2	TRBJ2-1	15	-	CAWQDGRSSYNEQFF	TGTGCCTGGCAGGACGGGAGGAGCTCCTACAATGAGCAGTTCTTC
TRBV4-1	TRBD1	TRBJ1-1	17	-	CASSQGRRDSFNTEAFF	TGCGCCAGCAGCCAAGGCCGTCGGGACAGCTTTAACACTGAAGCTTTCTTT
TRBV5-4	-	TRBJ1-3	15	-	CASSLGNSPGNTIYF	TGTGCCAGCAGCTTGGGTAACTCTCCCGGAAACACCATATATTTT
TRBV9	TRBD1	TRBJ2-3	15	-	CASSVGTGGTDTQYF	TGTGCCAGCAGCGTAGGAACAGGGGGGACGGATACGCAGTATTTT
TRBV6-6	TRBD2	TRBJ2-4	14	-	CASSPGSAGGIQYF	TGTGCCAGCAGCCCCGGTTCGGCGGGAGGAATTCAGTACTTC
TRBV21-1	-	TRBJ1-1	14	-	CASKTLRGGPEAFF	TGTGCCAGCAAAACCCTCCGAGGAGGGCCTGAAGCTTTCTTT
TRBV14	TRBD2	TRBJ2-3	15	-	CASSQGWGGRGTQYF	TGTGCCAGCAGCCAAGGGTGGGGGGGAAGAGGAACGCAGTATTTT
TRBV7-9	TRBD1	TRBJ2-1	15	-	CASSLGQGSYNEQFF	TGTGCCAGCAGCCTTGGACAGGGGTCGTACAATGAGCAGTTCTTC
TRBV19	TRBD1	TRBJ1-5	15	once	CASSHRDRGNQPQHF	TGTGCCAGTAGTCATCGGGACAGGGGCAATCAGCCCCAGCATTTT
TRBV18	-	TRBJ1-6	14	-	CASSPIGANSPLHF	TGTGCCAGCTCACCAATTGGGGCTAATTCACCCCTCCACTTT
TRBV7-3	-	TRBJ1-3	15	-	CASSRDTLSGNTIYF	TGTGCCAGCAGCCGGGACACGCTCTCTGGAAACACCATATATTTT
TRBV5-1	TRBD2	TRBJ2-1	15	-	CASSLVPSGEGEQFF	TGCGCCAGCAGCTTGGTTCCTAGCGGGGAAGGTGAGCAGTTCTTC
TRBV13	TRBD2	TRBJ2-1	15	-	CASILAGGIGNEQFF	TGTGCCAGCATCCTAGCGGGGGGGATAGGGAATGAGCAGTTCTTC
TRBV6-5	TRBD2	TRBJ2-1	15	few	CASRSTSGGINEQFF	TGTGCCAGCAGGTCGACTAGCGGGGGGATCAATGAGCAGTTCTTC
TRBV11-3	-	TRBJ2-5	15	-	CASSLVGRGQETQYF	TGTGCCAGCAGCTTAGTTGGCAGAGGCCAAGAGACCCAGTACTTC
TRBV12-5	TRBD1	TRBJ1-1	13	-	CASGTDRGREAFF	TGTGCTAGTGGTACGGACAGGGGCCGTGAAGCTTTCTTT
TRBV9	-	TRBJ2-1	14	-	CASSVEAMGGFKFF	TGTGCCAGCAGCGTAGAGGCCATGGGGGGTTTTAAGTTCTTC
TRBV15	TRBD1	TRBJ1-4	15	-	CATSSRTGGSEKLFF	TGTGCCACCAGCAGCCGAACAGGGGGTAGTGAAAAACTGTTTTTT
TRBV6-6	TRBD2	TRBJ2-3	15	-	CASSYSRGGRDTQYF	TGTGCCAGCAGTTACTCCCGGGGGGGCCGTGATACGCAGTATTTT
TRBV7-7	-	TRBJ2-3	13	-	CASSLSLTDTQYF	TGTGCTAGCAGCTTATCACTTACAGATACGCAGTATTTT
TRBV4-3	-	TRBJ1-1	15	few	CASSQTRVTNTEAFF	TGCGCCAGCAGCCAGACCAGGGTTACGAACACTGAAGCTTTCTTT
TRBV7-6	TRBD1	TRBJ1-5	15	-	CASSLRQGGNQPQHF	TGTGCCAGCAGCCTGCGACAGGGCGGGAATCAGCCCCAGCATTTT
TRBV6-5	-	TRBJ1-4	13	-	CASSRQHREKLFF	TGTGCCAGCAGCCGACAGCATCGGGAAAAACTGTTTTTT
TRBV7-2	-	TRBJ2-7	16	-	CASSPLRRGPPYEQYF	TGTGCCAGCAGCCCCCTTCGGCGGGGGCCACCCTACGAGCAGTACTTC
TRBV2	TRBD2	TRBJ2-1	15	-	CASTTQLAGGDEQFF	TGTGCCAGCACCACCCAACTAGCGGGGGGTGATGAGCAGTTCTTC
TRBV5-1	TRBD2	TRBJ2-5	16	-	CASSLDEGGGQETQYF	TGCGCCAGCAGCTTGGACGAGGGCGGGGGGCAAGAGACCCAGTACTTC
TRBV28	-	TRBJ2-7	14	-	CASSLSGGAAEQYF	TGTGCCAGCAGTTTAAGTGGGGGGGCTGCCGAGCAGTACTTC
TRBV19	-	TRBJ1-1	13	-	CASTTWGGTEAFF	TGTGCCAGTACCACGTGGGGGGGCACTGAAGCTTTCTTT
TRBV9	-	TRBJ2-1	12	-	CASTPPGGEQFF	TGTGCCAGCACCCCTCCGGGTGGGGAGCAGTTCTTC
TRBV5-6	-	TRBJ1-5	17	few	CASSLGGELSGRWPQHF	TGTGCCAGCAGCTTAGGCGGAGAACTGTCTGGTCGGTGGCCCCAGCATTTT
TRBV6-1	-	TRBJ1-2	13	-	CASSGTVPLGYTF	TGTGCCAGCAGTGGGACAGTACCTCTGGGCTACACCTTC
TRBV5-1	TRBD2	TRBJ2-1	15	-	CASSSLADSYNEQFF	TGCGCCAGCAGCTCGCTAGCGGATTCCTACAATGAGCAGTTCTTC
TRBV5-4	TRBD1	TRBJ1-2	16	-	CASSLGDRGVIYGYTF	TGTGCCAGCAGCTTGGGGGACAGGGGTGTCATCTATGGCTACACCTTC
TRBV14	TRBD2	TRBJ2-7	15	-	CASSHGLAGYYEQYF	TGTGCCAGCAGCCACGGACTAGCGGGTTACTACGAGCAGTACTTC
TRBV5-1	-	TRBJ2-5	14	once	CASSSGVGGETQYF	TGCGCCAGCAGCTCGGGAGTTGGGGGAGAGACCCAGTACTTC
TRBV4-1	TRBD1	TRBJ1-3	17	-	CASSRHDTGGGGNTIYF	TGCGCCAGCAGCCGACACGACACAGGGGGTGGTGGAAACACCATATATTTT
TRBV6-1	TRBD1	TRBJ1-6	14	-	CASSGTGDNSPLHF	TGTGCCAGCAGTGGGACAGGGGATAATTCACCCCTCCACTTT
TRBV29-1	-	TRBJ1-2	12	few	CSVEVGREGYTF	TGCAGCGTTGAAGTGGGGAGAGAGGGCTACACCTTC
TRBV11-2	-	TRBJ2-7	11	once	CASSQARWQYF	TGTGCCAGCAGCCAGGCCCGGTGGCAGTACTTC
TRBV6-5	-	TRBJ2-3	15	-	CASSYSWRSTDTQYF	TGTGCCAGCAGTTACTCGTGGAGGAGCACAGATACGCAGTATTTT
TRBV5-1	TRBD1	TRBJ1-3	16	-	CASRGTGLSSGNTIYF	TGCGCCAGCAGAGGGACAGGCCTGAGCTCTGGAAACACCATATATTTT
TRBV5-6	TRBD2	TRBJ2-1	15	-	CASSFPSGGLHEQFF	TGTGCCAGCAGCTTCCCTAGCGGGGGGTTACATGAGCAGTTCTTC
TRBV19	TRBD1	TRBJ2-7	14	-	CASSNRDRAGEQYF	TGTGCCAGTAGTAACCGGGACAGGGCAGGCGAGCAGTACTTC
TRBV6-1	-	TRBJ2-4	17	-	CASSEFAPGDWKNIQYF	TGTGCCAGCAGTGAATTTGCCCCAGGGGATTGGAAAAACATTCAGTACTTC
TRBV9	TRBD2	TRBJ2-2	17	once	CASSVQASGTYTGELFF	TGTGCCAGCAGCGTTCAGGCTAGCGGGACCTACACCGGGGAGCTGTTTTTT
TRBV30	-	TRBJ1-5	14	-	CAWSVVGAHQPQHF	TGTGCCTGGAGTGTAGTGGGGGCGCATCAGCCCCAGCATTTT
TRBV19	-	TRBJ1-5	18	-	CASSRRGLSDGSNQPQHF	TGTGCCAGTAGTAGGAGGGGACTCTCAGATGGGAGCAATCAGCCCCAGCATTTT
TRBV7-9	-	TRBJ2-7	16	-	CSSSPRAGEKTYEQYF	TGTTCCAGCAGCCCCCGAGCTGGGGAGAAGACCTACGAGCAGTACTTC
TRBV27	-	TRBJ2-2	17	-	CASSLLYRTVNTGELFF	TGTGCCAGCAGTTTATTATATCGGACAGTTAACACCGGGGAGCTGTTTTTT
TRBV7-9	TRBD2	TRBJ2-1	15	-	CASRPSGGSYNEQFF	TGTGCCAGCAGACCTAGCGGGGGCTCCTACAATGAGCAGTTCTTC
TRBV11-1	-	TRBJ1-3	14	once	CASSDRSSGNTIYF	TGTGCCAGCAGCGACAGGAGCTCTGGAAACACCATATATTTT